Shown below are 22 T cell receptor beta chains from a single sample sequenced in a study of T cell responses to AZD1222 COVID-19 vaccine. The data were produced by immunoSEQ multiplex PCR, yet TCRdb's version contains in-frame clones alone and is incomplete. The sample consists of roughly 180,000 clones, about nine tenths of them appearing once. This sample comprised peripheral blood, obtained on day 0 of AZD1222 vaccination. The receptors come from an adult in good health.

This chain links TRBV28 with TRBJ1-5; possibly TRBD1 for D (6 bases). This CDR3 region has 17 residues. V shed 0 bases and J shed 7 bases, with 19 bases lying between them. Looked up from germline, CDR1 is MDHEN and CDR2 is SYDVKM. Here the CDR3 reads CASSLWEGDLVNQPQHF. CDR3 bases: TGTGCCAGCAGTTTATGGGAGGGGGATCTTGTTAACCAGCCCCAGCATTTT.

CDR3: CASSRNTMAAGYTF. For the CDR3, the DNA is TGTGCCAGTAGTAGAAACACCATGGCAGCGGGCTACACCTTC. The chain carries TRBV19 and TRBJ1-2; no definite D call. V was pared by 4 bases and J by 8 bases, with 17 bases between. The CDR3 is 14 amino acids. Germline lookup yields CDR1 LNHDA and CDR2 SQIVND (reference sequence).

Here the CDR3 reads CASSPRLGQGWDEQYF. CDR3 bases: TGCGCCAGCAGCCCAAGGCTGGGACAGGGATGGGACGAGCAGTACTTC. This chain links TRBV5-1 with TRBJ2-7; 9 bases align to TRBD1. The CDR3 totals 16 residues. The junction had 13 bases not matched to a gene; V was cut back by 4 bases and J by 5 bases. Germline assignment: CDR1 SGHRS and CDR2 YFSETQ.

The rearrangement links TRBV6-5 to TRBJ1-1; D is perhaps TRBD1 (6 bases). Germline loops: CDR1 MNHEY, CDR2 SVGAGI. The germline V and J ends were trimmed by 8 bases and 4 bases, with 14 bases remaining between them. CDR3 length: 13 amino acids. CDR3 residues: CASVGHLGTEAFF. The CDR3 DNA is TGTGCCAGCGTGGGACACCTAGGCACTGAAGCTTTCTTT.

V usage is TRBV27 and J usage is TRBJ2-7; no firm D call. Germline CDR1 and CDR2: MNHEY and SMNVEV (reference sequence). The CDR3 runs to 17 residues. V gave up 0 bases and J gave up 2 bases, with 17 bases separating them. This CDR3 is CASSLSSLAALTYEQYF. CDR3 DNA sequence: TGTGCCAGCAGTTTATCAAGTCTGGCAGCCCTCACCTACGAGCAGTACTTC.

The rearrangement joins TRBV18 to TRBJ1-1; TRBD1 matches at 8 bases. The CDR3 consists of 15 residues. Per germline, CDR1 KGHSH and CDR2 LQKENI. V was pared by 3 bases and J by 1 base, with 4 bases of the junction left unmatched. The CDR3 here is CASSPFGQGNTEAFF. The DNA for the CDR3 is TGTGCCAGCTCACCGTTTGGACAGGGGAACACTGAAGCTTTCTTT.

The chain employs TRBV4-3 and TRBJ2-1; 8 bases line up with TRBD2. Germline values: CDR1 LGHNA, CDR2 YSLEER. The CDR3 sequence is 15 residues long. V was clipped by 2 bases and J by 6 bases; unmatched bases: 6. CDR3 nucleotide sequence: TGCGCCAGCAGCCAACCGGGAGGGGCGGCCAATGAGCAGTTCTTC. The encoded protein is CASSQPGGAANEQFF.

The chain combines TRBV5-4 with TRBJ2-7, with TRBD2 identical over 8 bases. This CDR3 spans 16 amino acids. Per the germline V gene, CDR1 is SGHNT and CDR2 is YYREEE (reference sequence). The ends lost 7 bases at V and 0 bases at J; junction bases unmatched: 12. The DNA of the CDR3 is TGTGCCAGCCAACTGGGTGCGGGAGGAAGCTCCTACGAGCAGTACTTC. Its translation is CASQLGAGGSSYEQYF.

This clone was observed a single time. The V call is TRBV14, the J call TRBJ2-7; the D gene is possibly TRBD1 (5 bases). The CDR3 loop spans 16 amino acids. Deletions cut 0 bases from V and 2 bases from J, with 14 bases between. CDR1 SGHDN and CDR2 FVKESK come from the germline V gene. In DNA form, the CDR3 reads TGTGCCAGCAGCCAAGAGCTAGGGGCCCCCCCCTACGAGCAGTACTTC. Protein product: CASSQELGAPPYEQYF.

The chain has TRBV6-5 and TRBJ2-1, with no clear D. This CDR3 has 12 residues. Germline CDR1 is MNHEY and CDR2 is SVGAGI. V was trimmed by 0 bases and J by 6 bases, leaving 3 bases between them. Here the CDR3 DNA reads TGTGCCAGCAGTTACTCGGGCAATGAGCAGTTCTTC. Residues: CASSYSGNEQFF.

A single count supports this clone. The rearrangement uses TRBV5-6 and TRBJ1-6, with no clear D. With 0 bases removed from V and 7 bases from J, the gap between germline ends came to 5 bases. Per germline, CDR1 SGHDT and CDR2 YYEEEE. The CDR3 runs to 13 residues. CDR3 residues: CASSLESNSPLHF. Written as DNA, the CDR3 is TGTGCCAGCAGCTTGGAGTCCAATTCACCCCTCCACTTT.

The V and J genes are TRBV5-4 and TRBJ2-1, with 7 bases identical to TRBD1. The germline V gene has CDR1 SGHNT and CDR2 YYREEE (reference sequence). Trimming removed 4 bases from V and 2 bases from J; junction bases left unmatched: 6. The CDR3 runs to 15 residues. CDR3 residues: CASSLRDRPYNEQFF. The CDR3 region has the DNA TGTGCCAGCAGCCTCCGGGACAGACCCTACAATGAGCAGTTCTTC.

This rearrangement joins TRBV5-6 to TRBJ1-2, with D perhaps TRBD1 (5 bases). The CDR3 extends over 15 amino acids. Germline CDR1 SGHDT, CDR2 YYEEEE. The V gene lost 1 base and the J gene lost 0 bases, with 10 bases spanning the gap. CDR3 sequence reads: CASSLNRPPNYGYTF. The CDR3 coding sequence is TGTGCCAGCAGCTTGAACAGGCCACCTAACTATGGCTACACCTTC. Supplemented by reference TRBV5-6 and TRBJ1-2, the full variable domain reads DAGVTQSPTHLIKTRGQQVTLRCSPKSGHDTVSWYQQALGQGPQFIFQYYEEEERQRGNFPDRFSGHQFPNYSSELNVNALLLGDSALYLCASSLNRPPNYGYTFGSGTRLTVV.

This clone appeared once. The chain employs TRBV6-2 or TRBV6-3 and TRBJ2-5; D might be TRBD1 (5 bases). The CDR3 length is 15 residues. The germline CDR1 and CDR2 sequences are MNHEY and SVGEGT. The V gene lost 6 bases and the J gene lost 2 bases, with 16 bases spanning the gap. The CDR3 bases are TGTGCCAGCAGCCTTAGCAGGGCCCCACAAGAGACCCAGTACTTC. Its protein is CASSLSRAPQETQYF.

V usage is TRBV5-4 and J usage is TRBJ1-2; D is unresolved. CDR1 and CDR2 (germline): SGHNT, YYREEE (reference sequence). With 4 bases removed from V and 4 bases from J, the gap between germline ends came to 14 bases. The CDR3 length is 14 residues. The CDR3: CASSPTRPSYGYTF. CDR3 nucleotides: TGTGCCAGCAGCCCGACACGACCCTCCTATGGCTACACCTTC. Based on the CDR3 plus reference TRBV5-4 and TRBJ1-2, the full variable domain is ETGVTQSPTHLIKTRGQQVTLRCSSQSGHNTVSWYQQALGQGPQFIFQYYREEENGRGNFPPRFSGLQFPNYSSELNVNALELDDSALYLCASSPTRPSYGYTFGSGTRLTVV.

V and J are TRBV18 and TRBJ2-7, with 8 nucleotides matching TRBD2. J lost 9 bases, V lost 2 bases, and 12 bases had no gene match. The V gene's germline CDR1 is KGHSH and CDR2 LQKENI. CDR3 length: 15 amino acids. CDR3 sequence (DNA): TGTGCCAGCTCACCAACGCCAAGCGGGGGAGAGGCGCAGTACTTC. Its protein is CASSPTPSGGEAQYF.

The V call is TRBV11-2, the J call TRBJ2-1, with 7 bases identical to TRBD1. V lost 7 bases and J lost 6; bases outside the gene matches: 3. The germline V gene has CDR1 SGHAT and CDR2 FQNNGV. This CDR3 is built from 12 residues. CDR3 DNA sequence: TGTGCCAGCACAGACAGGGTCAATGAGCAGTTCTTC. Amino acid sequence: CASTDRVNEQFF.

The J gene is TRBJ2-3, the V gene TRBV24-1, with D unclear. V lost 2 bases and J 4 bases, leaving 12 bases between the germline ends. CDR1 is KGHDR, CDR2 SFDVKD, per germline. CDR3 length equals 15 residues. The CDR3 sequence: CATSDWARLADTQYF. CDR3 nucleotide sequence: TGTGCCACCAGTGATTGGGCCCGTCTGGCAGATACGCAGTATTTT.

The rearrangement uses TRBV7-2 and TRBJ2-2, with 8 nucleotides matching TRBD2. In germline, CDR1 is SGHTA, CDR2 FQGNSA. The CDR3 is 16 residues long. V lost 1 base, J lost 5 bases, and 6 bases stayed unmatched. The CDR3, as DNA: TGTGCCAGCAGCTTAGGGTTTGGCGGGGGGACCGGGGAGCTGTTTTTT. Protein sequence: CASSLGFGGGTGELFF.

V usage is TRBV28 and J usage is TRBJ2-1; 10 bases line up with TRBD2. Trimming removed 5 bases from V and 6 bases from J; junction bases left unmatched: 10. The CDR3 length is 16 residues. The germline CDR1 and CDR2 sequences are MDHEN and SYDVKM. CDR3 amino acids: CASSPNYSSGSNEQFF. The CDR3 bases are TGTGCCAGCAGTCCCAATTACTCTAGCGGGAGCAATGAGCAGTTCTTC.

In this sample, this clone turned up once. The chain uses TRBV2 and TRBJ1-2; maybe TRBD1 (5 bases). V was trimmed by 6 bases and J by 8 bases, leaving 22 bases between them. Germline CDR1 SNHLY, CDR2 FYNNEI. This CDR3 comprises 15 residues. The CDR3 loop is CASSLNRGRLGGYTF. The CDR3 DNA reads TGTGCCAGCAGCCTCAACCGGGGCAGGTTAGGCGGCTACACCTTC.

This clone was seen once. The chain has TRBV7-2 and TRBJ1-1; possible D gene TRBD1, 5 bases. The CDR3 runs to 15 residues. From germline, CDR1 is SGHTA and CDR2 FQGNSA. V lost 2 bases and J 4 bases, leaving 14 bases between the germline ends. The CDR3 spells CASSLSVTGATEAFF. The DNA of the CDR3 is TGTGCCAGCAGCTTAAGTGTTACAGGTGCCACTGAAGCTTTCTTT.